This T cell receptor (beta chain) comes out of a study of shared clonotypes between healthy human individuals. Trimming removed 1 base from V and 0 bases from J, with 10 bases in between. This CDR3 comprises 16 residues. Germline V gene data show CDR1 as LNHDA and CDR2 as SQIVND (reference sequence). Only one count was recorded for this clone. Antigen unknown. Overall study findings and caveats: It was observed that 5% to 6.5% of naive CD4 clonotypes were shared across several donors.

Some clones are missing from TCRdb's copy, which holds only in-frame ones; the method was immunoSEQ multiplex PCR. Here the sample spans around 2,000,000 clones, 85% to 95% being singletons. Sequencing was performed on naive CD4+ T cells sorted from blood. Stated subset: CD45RA+ positively selected. This clonotype originated in a man between 18 and 35 years old in good health. V is TRBV19 and J is TRBJ2-1; D gene uncertain. CDR3 in amino acids: CASSIVGSISYNEQFF. The CDR3 DNA follows: TGTGCCAGTAGTATAGTAGGGTCCATCTCCTACAATGAGCAGTTCTTC.